Listed here are 30 T cell receptor beta chains from one sample, sequenced in a study of shared clonotypes between healthy human individuals (dated by TCRdb to the early 2020s). Receptor amplification or capture employed the immunoSEQ multiplex PCR assay. TCRdb provides this immuneACCESS table in a form limited to in-frame rearrangements. Some clones are lacking; in checked studies, under half of them reflect an unresolved V gene, and why the rest are absent is not known. The sample includes approximately 1.4 million clones, with nearly 99% observed a single time. The leading ten clones occupy approximately 0.45% of the sample. Sequencing was performed on naive CD4+ T cells sorted from blood. Read against the paper, the sample's cell subset or site label means: CD45RA+ positively selected. The receptors were sampled from a young man in good health.

The chain is built from TRBV6-5 and TRBJ1-5, with 8 bases matching TRBD1. The CDR3 is made up of 15 amino acids. Looked up from germline, CDR1 is MNHEY and CDR2 is SVGAGI. The ends lost 0 bases at V and 5 bases at J; junction bases unmatched: 3. In DNA form, the CDR3 reads TGTGCCAGCAGTTACTCGAACAGGGGGGATCAGCCCCAGCATTTT. This translates into CASSYSNRGDQPQHF.

V is TRBV30 and J is TRBJ2-7; tentatively, D is TRBD1 (5 bases). This CDR3 contains 17 residues. Germline V gene data show CDR1 as GTSNPN and CDR2 as SVGIG (reference sequence). V lost 1 base to trimming and J lost 2 bases, with 21 bases between them. In DNA form, the CDR3 reads TGTGCCTGGAGTGGTTTTAGGGGCCCGGGTAGTACCTACGAGCAGTACTTC. This gives the protein CAWSGFRGPGSTYEQYF.

The chain combines TRBV19 with TRBJ1-3; D is unresolved. Germline CDR1 and CDR2: LNHDA and SQIVND (reference sequence). The CDR3 has 14 residues. V lost 6 bases and J 0 bases, leaving 9 bases between the germline ends. The CDR3 reads CASSLTSSGNTIYF. CDR3 sequence (DNA): TGTGCCAGTAGCTTGACAAGCTCTGGAAACACCATATATTTT.

V and J are TRBV29-1 and TRBJ2-7; the D is unclear. The V gene's germline CDR1 is SQVTM and CDR2 ANQGSEA. Trimming removed 4 bases at V and 2 bases at J, with 9 bases between. The CDR3 spans 12 residues. CDR3 sequence: CSVVSGTYEQYF. The CDR3 bases are TGCAGCGTTGTCTCAGGAACCTACGAGCAGTACTTC.

This rearrangement joins TRBV19 to TRBJ1-2; D is undetermined. The CDR3 spans 14 residues. In germline, CDR1 is LNHDA, CDR2 SQIVND (reference sequence). Trimming shortened V by 10 bases and J by 4 bases, and 19 bases separated the two germline ends. This chain's CDR3 is CATKGLHGGYGYTF. CDR3 nucleotides: TGTGCCACTAAAGGACTCCACGGCGGCTATGGCTACACCTTC.

V usage is TRBV5-1 and J usage is TRBJ2-6; D not resolved. The CDR3 is 19 amino acids. Trimming stripped 1 base from V and 2 bases from J, with 19 bases between. Germline-derived CDR1 and CDR2 are SGHRS and YFSETQ. The CDR3 is CASSLFRADMPPGANVLTF. CDR3 in DNA: TGCGCCAGCAGCTTGTTTAGGGCCGACATGCCGCCTGGGGCCAACGTCCTGACTTTC.

This chain connects TRBV7-9 to TRBJ2-7, with D unclear. V was shortened by 2 bases and J by 2 bases, with 7 bases between the two germline ends. The CDR3 consists of 13 residues. Germline CDR1 reads SEHNR; CDR2 reads FQNEAQ (reference sequence). The CDR3 coding sequence is TGTGCCAGCAGCTTAAGGGAAACCTACGAGCAGTACTTC. Its translation: CASSLRETYEQYF.

This chain connects TRBV27 to TRBJ2-3, with TRBD2 identical over 9 bases. Looked up from germline, CDR1 is MNHEY and CDR2 is SMNVEV (reference sequence). The CDR3 is 17 amino acids. V shed 2 bases, J shed 2 bases, and the junction held 8 bases outside the gene matches. The CDR3 nucleotides are TGTGCCAGCAGTTTAAGACTAGCGGACCTATCCACAGATACGCAGTATTTT. Its protein is CASSLRLADLSTDTQYF.

The rearrangement links TRBV2 to TRBJ1-3; D unclear. CDR3 length equals 14 residues. V was shortened by 7 bases and J by 0 bases, with 10 bases between the two germline ends. Germline-derived CDR1 and CDR2 are SNHLY and FYNNEI. CDR3: CASKPAPSGNTIYF. The CDR3 coding sequence is TGTGCCAGCAAGCCGGCCCCCTCTGGAAACACCATATATTTT.

The rearrangement links TRBV5-1 to TRBJ2-1; 12 positions agree with TRBD2. The CDR3 is 14 residues long. Per the germline V gene, CDR1 is SGHRS and CDR2 is YFSETQ. V lost 5 bases and J lost 10; bases outside the gene matches: 7. In DNA, the CDR3 is TGCGCCAGCAGTCCGCTAGCGGGAGGGGACGAGCAGTTCTTC. It translates to CASSPLAGGDEQFF.

The CDR3 here is CASSILAGGVDEQFF. In nucleotides, the CDR3 is TGTGCCAGTAGTATTCTAGCGGGAGGTGTTGATGAGCAGTTCTTC. This chain joins TRBV19 and TRBJ2-1; 11 bases map to TRBD2. This CDR3 region has 15 residues. In germline, CDR1 is LNHDA, CDR2 SQIVND (reference sequence). The junction had 6 bases not matched to a gene; V was cut back by 3 bases and J by 8 bases.

J is TRBJ2-5 and V is TRBV28, with D hard to call. The V end was cut by 3 bases, the J end by 2 bases, with 7 bases between. Germline V gene data show CDR1 as MDHEN and CDR2 as SYDVKM. The CDR3 length is 13 residues. In DNA form, the CDR3 reads TGTGCCAGCAGTTTTGTAGGGCAAGAGACCCAGTACTTC. It specifies CASSFVGQETQYF.

This chain's CDR3 is CASMKGTGGTDTQYF. The CDR3 DNA reads as TGTGCCAGCATGAAGGGGACAGGGGGCACAGATACGCAGTATTTT. The V call is TRBV2, the J call TRBJ2-3, with TRBD1 matching 10 bases. The CDR3 spans 15 residues. Germline CDR1 is SNHLY and CDR2 is FYNNEI. Trimming at V came to 7 bases and at J to 1 base, leaving 5 bases not matched to a gene.

The chain uses TRBV18 and TRBJ2-7, with D perhaps TRBD1 (6 bases). Trimming cost V 0 bases and J 3 bases, with 12 bases left between them. The CDR3 consists of 15 residues. Germline V gene sequence: CDR1 KGHSH, CDR2 LQKENI. CDR3 in DNA: TGTGCCAGCTCACCACCGAACAGGGAAAACTACGAGCAGTACTTC. This translates into CASSPPNRENYEQYF.

This chain uses TRBV7-8 with TRBJ2-1; 8 positions agree with TRBD2. Germline CDR1 and CDR2: SGHVS and FQNEAQ. J lost 0 bases, V lost 5 bases, and 9 bases had no gene match. The CDR3 length is 17 residues. The CDR3 loop is CASSPSLAGSSYNEQFF. The CDR3 region has the DNA TGTGCCAGCAGCCCTAGCTTAGCGGGGAGCTCCTACAATGAGCAGTTCTTC. Variable domain in full (rest from reference TRBV7-8 and TRBJ2-1): GAGVSQSPRYKVAKRGQDVALRCDPISGHVSLFWYQQALGQGPEFLTYFQNEAQLDKSGLPSDRFFAERPEGSVSTLKIQRTQQEDSAVYLCASSPSLAGSSYNEQFFGPGTRLTVL.

J is TRBJ2-5 and V is TRBV9; D perhaps matches TRBD2 (6 bases). The germline V and J ends were trimmed by 2 bases and 5 bases, with 13 bases remaining between them. The CDR3 spans 14 residues. Germline V gene data show CDR1 as SGDLS and CDR2 as YYNGEE. The CDR3: CASSVRGSGETQYF. CDR3 nucleotides: TGTGCCAGCAGCGTGCGGGGCTCGGGGGAGACCCAGTACTTC.

The chain carries TRBV5-6 and TRBJ2-5; D is unresolved. The CDR3 has 13 residues. CDR1 is SGHDT and CDR2 is YYEEEE in the germline V gene. V was clipped by 2 bases and J by 5 bases, with 10 bases between them. CDR3 protein: CASSFELVETQYF. The CDR3 bases are TGTGCCAGCAGCTTTGAATTGGTGGAGACCCAGTACTTC.

The V and J genes are TRBV7-2 and TRBJ1-2; no reliable D call. Trimming removed 1 base at V and 4 bases at J, with 7 bases between. The CDR3 has 13 residues. The germline gives CDR1 SGHTA, CDR2 FQGNSA. CDR3 bases: TGTGCCAGCAGCTTAGGGCAGGTCTATGGCTACACCTTC. This translates into CASSLGQVYGYTF.

This clone was counted once. Different DNA sequences within this sample yield the same CDR3. This rearrangement joins TRBV10-3 to TRBJ2-7, with 8 bases that match TRBD1. CDR3 size: 13 residues. The ends lost 3 bases at V and 6 bases at J; junction bases unmatched: 4. The germline CDR1 and CDR2 sequences are ENHRY and SYGVKD. The CDR3: CAISDRGLGEQYF. CDR3 coding DNA: TGTGCCATCAGTGACAGGGGGCTGGGCGAGCAGTACTTC.

CDR3 residues: CASSKRDYNTGELFF. CDR3 DNA sequence: TGTGCCAGCAGCAAGAGGGACTACAACACCGGGGAGCTGTTTTTT. The chain couples TRBV9 to TRBJ2-2; 7 bases match TRBD2. J gave up 2 bases and V 4 bases, and 5 bases lay outside the gene matches. CDR1 and CDR2 from the germline V gene are SGDLS and YYNGEE. The CDR3 runs to 15 residues.

This chain links TRBV7-2 with TRBJ2-7; 8 bases are a match to TRBD2. Losses at the gene ends were 6 bases for V and 6 bases for J; bases not matched to a gene: 10. The germline V gene encodes CDR1 SGHTA and CDR2 FQGNSA. The length of the CDR3 is 14 residues. CDR3 nucleotides: TGTGCCAGCAGTAAAGCGGGAGCCGGGATCGAGCAGTACTTC. Amino acids: CASSKAGAGIEQYF.

This sequence joins TRBV27 and TRBJ2-3; the D gene is possibly TRBD2 (5 bases). The CDR3 loop spans 14 amino acids. Trimming removed 2 bases at V and 5 bases at J, with 11 bases between. CDR1 and CDR2 (germline): MNHEY, SMNVEV (reference sequence). The CDR3 DNA is TGTGCCAGCAGTTTAGAGGGAGCTGTAGATACGCAGTATTTT. Translating gives CASSLEGAVDTQYF.

Concerning this clone: Distinct nucleotide sequences in the sample also encode this CDR3. CDR3 residues: CASSGPTYEQYF. CDR3 DNA sequence: TGTGCCAGCAGCGGGCCAACCTACGAGCAGTACTTC. This chain joins TRBV27 and TRBJ2-7; no definite D call. The CDR3 loop spans 12 amino acids. The V end lost 6 bases, the J end lost 2 bases, and 8 bases lay between the germline ends. The germline V gene encodes CDR1 MNHEY and CDR2 SMNVEV (reference sequence).

The chain uses TRBV7-2 and TRBJ2-2; D uncertain. Germline CDR1 is SGHTA and CDR2 is FQGNSA. V was clipped by 1 base and J by 1 base, with 7 bases between them. This CDR3 has 15 amino acids. The CDR3 DNA reads as TGTGCCAGCAGCTTAGGCCCACAGAACACCGGGGAGCTGTTTTTT. Protein product: CASSLGPQNTGELFF.

The chain employs TRBV28 and TRBJ1-3; D unclear. Trimming took off 6 bases at V and 9 bases at J, with 15 bases between the two ends. Per germline, CDR1 MDHEN and CDR2 SYDVKM. This CDR3 spans 13 amino acids. For the CDR3, the DNA is TGTGCCAGCAGCGAGACGGTGGACGGCACCATATATTTT. It specifies CASSETVDGTIYF. Full variable domain (outside the CDR3, taken from reference TRBV28 and TRBJ1-3): DVKVTQSSRYLVKRTGEKVFLECVQDMDHENMFWYRQDPGLGLRLIYFSYDVKMKEKGDIPEGYSVSREKKERFSLILESASTNQTSMYLCASSETVDGTIYFGEGSWLTVV.

The chain carries TRBV5-4 and TRBJ2-1, with D possibly TRBD2 on 5 matching bases. This CDR3 comprises 15 residues. Germline values: CDR1 SGHNT, CDR2 YYREEE (reference sequence). V lost 4 bases to trimming and J lost 6 bases, with 17 bases between them. CDR3 nucleotide sequence: TGTGCCAGCAGCCCCATGGCGGGCGACTCCAATGAGCAGTTCTTC. Protein: CASSPMAGDSNEQFF.

J is TRBJ2-3 and V is TRBV2, with unresolved D. The germline V gene encodes CDR1 SNHLY and CDR2 FYNNEI. This CDR3 has 11 residues. Trimming stripped 5 bases from V and 8 bases from J, with 8 bases between. CDR3 bases: TGTGCCAGCAGTAGGTCTGGTACGCAGTATTTT. As protein: CASSRSGTQYF.

The chain carries TRBV7-3 and TRBJ2-1, with 8 bases fitting TRBD2. The V segment lost 4 bases and the J segment 2 bases; nucleotides outside the gene matches: 13. The CDR3 has 18 residues. Germline CDR1 reads SGHTA; CDR2 reads FQGTGA. The CDR3 loop reads CASSSIPTRLATYNEQFF. As DNA, the CDR3 is TGTGCCAGCAGCTCGATACCGACGAGACTAGCGACCTACAATGAGCAGTTCTTC.

The V call is TRBV7-8, the J call TRBJ2-3; D may be TRBD1 (5 bases). Between the trimmed V and J ends, which lost 7 bases and 5 bases, there was a span of 13 bases. The CDR3 has 13 residues. Germline loops: CDR1 SGHVS, CDR2 FQNEAQ. The CDR3 reads CASTPSRGDTQYF. CDR3 DNA: TGTGCCAGCACCCCTTCTAGGGGAGATACGCAGTATTTT. The full variable domain, its missing parts supplied by reference TRBV7-8 and TRBJ2-3, is GAGVSQSPRYKVAKRGQDVALRCDPISGHVSLFWYQQALGQGPEFLTYFQNEAQLDKSGLPSDRFFAERPEGSVSTLKIQRTQQEDSAVYLCASTPSRGDTQYFGPGTRLTVL.

The chain couples TRBV6-1 to TRBJ2-3; D unclear. Trimming shortened V by 2 bases and J by 2 bases, and 8 bases separated the two germline ends. The CDR3 consists of 14 residues. Germline V CDR1 and CDR2: MNHNS, SASEGT. CDR3 amino acids: CASSERLITDTQYF. The CDR3 bases are TGTGCCAGCAGTGAAAGGTTAATCACAGATACGCAGTATTTT.